The 4 T cell receptor beta chains reported below all come from one sample, sequenced in a study of blood T cell repertoires in COVID-19. TCRdb's copy holds only in-frame clones and misses some; the assay was immunoSEQ multiplex PCR. Of under 250,000 clones in the sample, roughly four fifths are singletons; the top ten hold more than 2%. Sequences were obtained from peripheral blood. These receptors were taken from a woman in her sixties with acute or convalescent COVID-19.

The chain combines TRBV5-1 with TRBJ2-7; 7 nucleotides match TRBD1. This CDR3 region has 13 residues. Trimming took 4 bases from V and 3 from J; bases not matched to a gene: 4. CDR1 is SGHRS, CDR2 YFSETQ, per germline. The CDR3 sequence: CASSLTGDYEQYF. CDR3 nucleotide sequence: TGCGCCAGCAGCCTTACAGGGGACTACGAGCAGTACTTC.

The rearrangement uses TRBV15 and TRBJ1-1, with a weak D call TRBD1 (6 bases). This CDR3 is built from 16 residues. V was pared by 0 bases and J by 1 base, with 12 bases between. CDR1 is LNHNV and CDR2 is YYDKDF in the germline V gene (reference sequence). Here the CDR3 DNA reads TGTGCCACCAGCAGAGACTACGGACAGCAGAACACTGAAGCTTTCTTT. It encodes CATSRDYGQQNTEAFF.

The chain links TRBV28 to TRBJ2-7; 8 bases are a match to TRBD1. The CDR3 has 16 amino acids. CDR1 and CDR2 from the germline V gene are MDHEN and SYDVKM. The V segment lost 4 bases and the J segment 5 bases; nucleotides outside the gene matches: 13. The CDR3 reads CASSSPRAGGRNEQYF. In nucleotides, the CDR3 is TGTGCCAGCAGTTCGCCCCGGGCAGGGGGCCGAAACGAGCAGTACTTC.

This chain joins TRBV9 and TRBJ2-3; 7 bases line up with TRBD1. V was pared by 4 bases and J by 0 bases, with 8 bases of the junction left unmatched. CDR1 and CDR2 (germline): SGDLS, YYNGEE. This CDR3 has 16 amino acids. The CDR3 DNA sequence: TGTGCCAGCAGCTCCGGGACAGAGATTAGCACAGATACGCAGTATTTT. Translated, it gives CASSSGTEISTDTQYF.